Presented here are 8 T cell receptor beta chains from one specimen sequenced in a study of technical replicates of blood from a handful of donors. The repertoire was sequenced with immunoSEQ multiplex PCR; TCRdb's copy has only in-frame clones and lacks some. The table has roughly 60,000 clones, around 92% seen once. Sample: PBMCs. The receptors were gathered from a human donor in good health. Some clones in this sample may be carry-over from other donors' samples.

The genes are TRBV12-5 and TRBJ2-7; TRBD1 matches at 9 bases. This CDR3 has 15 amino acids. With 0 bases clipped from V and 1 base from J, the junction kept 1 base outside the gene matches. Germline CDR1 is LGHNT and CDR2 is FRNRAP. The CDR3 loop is CASGLVQGASYEQYF. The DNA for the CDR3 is TGTGCTAGTGGTTTGGTACAGGGGGCGTCCTACGAGCAGTACTTC.

CDR3 sequence reads: CASSLGAGGARTEAFF. For the CDR3, the DNA is TGTGCCAGCAGCTTAGGGGCAGGGGGCGCGAGGACTGAAGCTTTCTTT. V is TRBV7-9 and J is TRBJ1-1; TRBD1 agrees at 8 bases. The CDR3 is 16 residues long. Germline V gene data show CDR1 as SEHNR and CDR2 as FQNEAQ (reference sequence). The junction had 9 bases not matched to a gene; V was cut back by 1 base and J by 5 bases.

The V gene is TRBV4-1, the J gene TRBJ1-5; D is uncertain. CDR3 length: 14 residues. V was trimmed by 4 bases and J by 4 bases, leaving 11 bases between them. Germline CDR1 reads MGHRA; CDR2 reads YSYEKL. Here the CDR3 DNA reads TGCGCCAGCAGCCTACAAGACGGGAATCAGCCCCAGCATTTT. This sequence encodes CASSLQDGNQPQHF.

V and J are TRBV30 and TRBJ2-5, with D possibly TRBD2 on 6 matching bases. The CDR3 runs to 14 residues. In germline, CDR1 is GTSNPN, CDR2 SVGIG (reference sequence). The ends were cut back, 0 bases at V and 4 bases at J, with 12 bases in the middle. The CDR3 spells CAWSVVAGRETQYF. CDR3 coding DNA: TGTGCCTGGAGTGTGGTTGCGGGACGAGAGACCCAGTACTTC.

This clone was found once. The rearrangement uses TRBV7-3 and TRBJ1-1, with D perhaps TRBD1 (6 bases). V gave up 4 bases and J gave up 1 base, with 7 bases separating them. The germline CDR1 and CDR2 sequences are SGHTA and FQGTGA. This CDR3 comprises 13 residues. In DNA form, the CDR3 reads TGTGCCAGCAGCTCGACAGGGAACACTGAAGCTTTCTTT. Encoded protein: CASSSTGNTEAFF.

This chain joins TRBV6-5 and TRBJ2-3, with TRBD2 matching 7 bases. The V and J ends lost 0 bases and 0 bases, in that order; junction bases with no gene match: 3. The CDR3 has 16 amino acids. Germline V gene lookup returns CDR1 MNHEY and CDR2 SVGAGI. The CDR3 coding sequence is TGTGCCAGCAGTTACTCTCTAGCGGCTAGCACAGATACGCAGTATTTT. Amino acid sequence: CASSYSLAASTDTQYF.

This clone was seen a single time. The CDR3 here is CASSQDQLVRYEQFF. CDR3 sequence (DNA): TGCGCCAGCAGCCAAGATCAGCTAGTCCGGTACGAGCAGTTCTTC. J is TRBJ2-1 and V is TRBV4-1, with D hard to call. V was trimmed by 0 bases and J by 10 bases, leaving 16 bases between them. CDR3 length equals 15 residues. Germline V gene lookup returns CDR1 MGHRA and CDR2 YSYEKL.

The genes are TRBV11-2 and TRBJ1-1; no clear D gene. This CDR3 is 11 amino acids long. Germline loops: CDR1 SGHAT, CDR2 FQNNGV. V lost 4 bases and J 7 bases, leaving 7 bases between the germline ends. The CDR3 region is CASSSIDEAFF. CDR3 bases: TGTGCCAGCAGCTCCATAGATGAAGCTTTCTTT.